This T cell receptor beta chain was retrieved from a study of T cells in Graves' hyperthyroidism and ophthalmopathy. Study context: Peripheral blood was collected at initial diagnosis, before any treatment.

TCR beta CDR3 region amplification was performed from RNA transcripts. First-round RT-PCR targeting the TCR CDR3 was performed with the HTBI primer set. MiXCR was run by TCRdb on the multiplex PCR reads, yielding one entry per CDR3 protein. The top ten clones hold approximately 7.5% of a sample with approximately 430,000 distinct CDR3 sequences, approximately 15% of them seen once. Study-level points and caveats: Most thyroid-expanded clonotypes above 0.001 were also found in blood.

Graves' hyperthyroidism without ophthalmopathy progression within 18 months was termed stable. On this clonotype itself: The antigen is undetermined.

Germline V lookup: CDR1 SGHRS, CDR2 YFSETQ. This CDR3 is built from 16 residues. The V end lost 1 base, the J end lost 1 base, and 14 bases lay between the germline ends. The sequence was obtained from a woman aged 18-30 years with Graves' hyperthyroidism. The sample comprised blood. The chain links TRBV5-1 to TRBJ1-1; D unclear. The CDR3: CASSLTGATGNTEAFF. CDR3 sequence (DNA): TGCGCCAGCAGCTTGACGGGTGCGACTGGGAACACTGAAGCTTTCTTT.